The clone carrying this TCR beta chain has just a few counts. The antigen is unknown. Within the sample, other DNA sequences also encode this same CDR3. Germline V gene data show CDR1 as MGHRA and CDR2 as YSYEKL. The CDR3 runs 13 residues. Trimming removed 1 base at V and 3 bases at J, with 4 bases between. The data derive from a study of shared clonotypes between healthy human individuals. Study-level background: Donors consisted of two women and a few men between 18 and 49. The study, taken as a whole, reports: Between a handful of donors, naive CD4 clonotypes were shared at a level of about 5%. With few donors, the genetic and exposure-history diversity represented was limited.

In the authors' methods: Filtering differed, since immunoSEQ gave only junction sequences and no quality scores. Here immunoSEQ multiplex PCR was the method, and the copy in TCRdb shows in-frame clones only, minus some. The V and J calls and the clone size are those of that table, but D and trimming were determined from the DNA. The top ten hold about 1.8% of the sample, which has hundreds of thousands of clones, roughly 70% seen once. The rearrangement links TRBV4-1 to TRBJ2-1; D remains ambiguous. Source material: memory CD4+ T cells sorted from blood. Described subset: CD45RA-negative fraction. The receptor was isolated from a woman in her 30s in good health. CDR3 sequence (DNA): TGCGCCAGCAGCCAAGCGAGCTACAATGAGCAGTTCTTC. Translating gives CASSQASYNEQFF.